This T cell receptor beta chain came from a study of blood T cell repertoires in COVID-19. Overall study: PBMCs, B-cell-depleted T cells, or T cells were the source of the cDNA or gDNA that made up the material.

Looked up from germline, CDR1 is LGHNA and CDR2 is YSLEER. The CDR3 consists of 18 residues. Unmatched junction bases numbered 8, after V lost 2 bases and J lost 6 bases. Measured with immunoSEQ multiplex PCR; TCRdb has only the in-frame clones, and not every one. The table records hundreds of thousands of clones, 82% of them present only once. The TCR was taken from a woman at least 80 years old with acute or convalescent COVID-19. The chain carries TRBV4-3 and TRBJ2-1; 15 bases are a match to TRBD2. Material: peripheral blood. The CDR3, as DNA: TGCGCCAGCAGCCAAATCCGGACTAGCGGGGGGGCCTCCAATGAGCAGTTCTTC. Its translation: CASSQIRTSGGASNEQFF.